Below, one TCR beta chain is given with its context. Its antigen is not known. Treatment given: around 19 received Ad26.COV2.S at low or high dose, single or two shots; about five received placebo; per-sample allocation not given. Material that was analyzed had been drawn on day 63 after the first vaccine or placebo injection. This adult donor, from Boston, was 18-55 years old. Trimming removed 5 bases from V and 6 bases from J, with 12 bases in between. Germline CDR1 MNHEY, CDR2 SVGEGT. The CDR3 loop spans 13 amino acids. The sample belongs to a study of Ad26.COV2.S vaccination and SARS-CoV-2 variants. Overall study findings and caveats: Analyses of TCR breadth and depth may have underestimated total T cell responses. Following vaccination, spike-specific CD8+ and CD4+ T cell responses reportedly exhibited substantial breadth.

Repertoires were generated with immunoSEQ multiplex PCR, while TCRdb's copy carries only in-frame clones and drops some. The repertoire holds roughly 700,000 clones, more than 70% seen once, with about 1.5% in the top ten. This sequence was found in a person between 18 and 59 years old who received the Ad26.COV2.S COVID-19 vaccine or a placebo. The rearrangement joins TRBV6-2 or TRBV6-3 to TRBJ2-3; D is unclear. The specimen comprised peripheral blood, sampled in a trial of Ad26.COV2.S vaccine versus placebo. This chain's CDR3 is CASSPSAEDTQYF. In DNA form, the CDR3 reads TGTGCCAGCAGTCCGTCCGCGGAGGATACGCAGTATTTT.